The 15 T cell receptor beta chains in this list originate from one sample, sequenced in a study of OX40 agonist ivuxolimab in advanced cancers. Sequenced by immunoSEQ multiplex PCR; TCRdb stores in-frame clones only, minus some. The table records about 75,000 clones, 80% to 90% of them present only once. This specimen was CD4+ or CD8+ T cells sorted from blood, taken in a trial of the OX40 agonist ivuxolimab. The receptors derive from an adult with an advanced solid tumor such as melanoma, head and neck, liver or kidney cancer.

V and J are TRBV5-1 and TRBJ2-3; weak D call: TRBD1 (6 bases). Trimming shortened V by 0 bases and J by 3 bases, and 11 bases separated the two germline ends. Germline CDR1 reads SGHRS; CDR2 reads YFSETQ. This CDR3 has 15 residues. This chain's CDR3 is CASSLALTGTDTQYF. Here the CDR3 DNA reads TGCGCCAGCAGCTTGGCCCTAACAGGGACAGATACGCAGTATTTT.

V is TRBV19 and J is TRBJ1-2; maybe TRBD1 (5 bases). Looked up from germline, CDR1 is LNHDA and CDR2 is SQIVND (reference sequence). The CDR3 totals 14 residues. Trimming took off 3 bases at V and 9 bases at J, with 17 bases between the two ends. CDR3 region: CASSIPPRATSYTF. CDR3 sequence (DNA): TGTGCCAGTAGTATTCCACCCAGGGCGACGAGCTACACCTTC.

The chain is built from TRBV7-6 and TRBJ2-7, with D possibly matching TRBD1 (6 bases). The CDR3 consists of 15 residues. CDR1 and CDR2 (germline): SGHVS, FNYEAQ. V was clipped by 3 bases and J by 0 bases, with 12 bases between them. The DNA of the CDR3 is TGTGCCAGCAGCTTCGATCAGGGGTTCTCCTACGAGCAGTACTTC. Translated, it gives CASSFDQGFSYEQYF.

The chain couples TRBV5-4 to TRBJ2-5; 7 bases match TRBD1. V lost 0 bases to trimming and J lost 5 bases; unmatched junction nucleotides: 7. The CDR3 length is 15 residues. Germline assignment: CDR1 SGHNT and CDR2 YYREEE (reference sequence). The DNA of the CDR3 is TGTGCCAGCAGCTTGGGAGGGGGCTTTTCGGAGACCCAGTACTTC. It specifies CASSLGGGFSETQYF. The whole variable domain, filled in from reference TRBV5-4 and TRBJ2-5, reads ETGVTQSPTHLIKTRGQQVTLRCSSQSGHNTVSWYQQALGQGPQFIFQYYREEENGRGNFPPRFSGLQFPNYSSELNVNALELDDSALYLCASSLGGGFSETQYFGPGTRLLVL.

The V and J genes are TRBV6-6 and TRBJ1-3, with D uncertain. The CDR3 is made up of 15 amino acids. The germline V and J ends were trimmed by 2 bases and 6 bases, with 14 bases remaining between them. CDR1 and CDR2 from the germline V gene are MNHNY and SVGAGI (reference sequence). CDR3 loop: CASSYTATVSNTIYF. In nucleotides, the CDR3 is TGTGCCAGCAGTTACACCGCCACAGTCTCAAACACCATATATTTT.

The chain combines TRBV7-6 with TRBJ2-7; 8 positions agree with TRBD2. Germline V gene lookup returns CDR1 SGHVS and CDR2 FNYEAQ. The CDR3 runs 15 residues. V dropped 1 base and J dropped 0; count of bases not matched to a gene: 2. CDR3 in amino acids: CASSLGGTSSYEQYF. The CDR3 nucleotides read TGTGCCAGCAGCTTAGGAGGGACTAGCTCCTACGAGCAGTACTTC.

The rearrangement uses TRBV7-2 and TRBJ2-3; TRBD1 might be the D (6 bases). The CDR3 length is 16 residues. The ends were cut back, 5 bases at V and 1 base at J, with 16 bases in the middle. Per germline, CDR1 SGHTA and CDR2 FQGNSA. CDR3 loop: CASSASRGGGTDTQYF. In DNA, the CDR3 is TGTGCCAGCAGCGCTTCCAGGGGTGGGGGCACAGATACGCAGTATTTT.

V and J are TRBV7-2 and TRBJ1-6; a possible D gene is TRBD1 (5 bases). CDR1 and CDR2 from the germline V gene are SGHTA and FQGNSA. The CDR3 runs to 14 residues. Trimming removed 4 bases from V and 7 bases from J, with 11 bases in between. The CDR3 sequence: CASSSPGHNSPLHF. The DNA for the CDR3 is TGTGCCAGCAGCTCCCCGGGGCACAATTCACCCCTCCACTTT. Filled out from reference TRBV7-2 and TRBJ1-6, the complete variable domain reads GAGVSQSPSNKVTEKGKDVELRCDPISGHTALYWYRQSLGQGLEFLIYFQGNSAPDKSGLPSDRFSAERTGGSVSTLTIQRTQQEDSAVYLCASSSPGHNSPLHFGNGTRLTVT.

The chain has TRBV4-1 and TRBJ1-1; no clear D. Germline CDR1 reads MGHRA; CDR2 reads YSYEKL. CDR3 length: 16 amino acids. The V end was cut by 0 bases, the J end by 3 bases, with 14 bases between. The chain's CDR3 is CASSQDLVDGDTEAFF. In DNA, the CDR3 is TGCGCCAGCAGCCAAGATCTAGTGGATGGGGACACTGAAGCTTTCTTT.

This clone appeared a single time. The chain joins TRBV5-4 to TRBJ2-3; weak D call: TRBD1 (5 bases). V was shortened by 0 bases and J by 0 bases, with 17 bases between the two germline ends. Germline V gene lookup returns CDR1 SGHNT and CDR2 YYREEE (reference sequence). The CDR3 covers 18 residues. CDR3 bases: TGTGCCAGCAGCTTGGAGGTACGCAGGGCAGGGAGCACAGATACGCAGTATTTT. Its protein is CASSLEVRRAGSTDTQYF.

This chain connects TRBV5-1 to TRBJ2-1, with a possible D match to TRBD2 (5 bases). There are 14 residues in the CDR3. The germline V gene encodes CDR1 SGHRS and CDR2 YFSETQ. V lost 7 bases to trimming and J lost 5 bases, with 16 bases between them. The CDR3 DNA is TGCGCCAGCCGGGGTGGCTCCACCGACAATGAGCAGTTCTTC. Translated, it gives CASRGGSTDNEQFF.

This sequence joins TRBV28 and TRBJ1-2; D may be TRBD1 (5 bases). Germline assignment: CDR1 MDHEN and CDR2 SYDVKM. This CDR3 is built from 14 residues. Between the trimmed V and J ends, which lost 3 bases and 3 bases, there was a span of 11 bases. The CDR3 region has the DNA TGTGCCAGCAGTTTGGTACAGGAAGACTATGGCTACACCTTC. Translated, it gives CASSLVQEDYGYTF.

The J gene is TRBJ2-5, the V gene TRBV7-9; D not resolved. The CDR3 length is 14 residues. Germline CDR1 is SEHNR and CDR2 is FQNEAQ (reference sequence). The germline V and J ends were trimmed by 1 base and 2 bases, with 8 bases remaining between them. CDR3 bases: TGTGCCAGCAGCTTAGGAGCCGTACAAGAGACCCAGTACTTC. It is translated as CASSLGAVQETQYF.

The chain combines TRBV6-4 with TRBJ1-3; a weak D match, TRBD1 (5 bases). The CDR3 totals 13 residues. V shed 3 bases and J shed 4 bases, with 7 bases lying between them. Germline V gene lookup returns CDR1 MRHNA and CDR2 SNTAGT. The CDR3 DNA reads TGTGCCAGCAGTGAACAGGTCGGAAACACCATATATTTT. Translation gives CASSEQVGNTIYF.

This chain uses TRBV4-1 with TRBJ1-5; D is ambiguous. Trimming pared 3 bases from V and 2 bases from J, leaving 11 bases between. CDR1 MGHRA and CDR2 YSYEKL come from the germline V gene. This CDR3 has 15 residues. The CDR3 protein is CASSQSPLRNQPQHF. The CDR3 DNA reads TGCGCCAGCAGCCAGTCCCCCCTGCGCAATCAGCCCCAGCATTTT.